The rows below give T cell receptor beta chains drawn from one sample of a study of OX40 agonist ivuxolimab in advanced cancers. The repertoire was sequenced with immunoSEQ multiplex PCR; TCRdb's copy has only in-frame clones and lacks some. The sample consists of fewer than 100,000 clones, approximately 88% of them appearing once. The material sequenced was CD4+ or CD8+ T cells sorted from blood, taken in a trial of the OX40 agonist ivuxolimab. Every receptor here comes from an adult with an advanced solid tumor such as melanoma, head and neck, liver or kidney cancer. The CDR3 runs from the conserved cysteine through the conserved F or W. Each record gives: CDR3 DNA, CDR3 protein, clone size, D gene, V gene, CDR3 length, J gene. The D gene is left open where the match is weak. Expanded clones are given a class, and other clones once, few, many or no size at all.

cdr3_nt: TGTGCCAGCAGTTCCGCCCAGGGGGACCAAGAGACCCAGTACTTC
cdr3_aa: CASSSAQGDQETQYF
clone_size: -
d_call: TRBD1
v_call: TRBV27
cdr3_length: 15
j_call: TRBJ2-5

cdr3_nt: TGCAGCGTTGAGAAGGTAGCGGGAGCCCAAAACTCCTACAATGAGCAGTTCTTC
cdr3_aa: CSVEKVAGAQNSYNEQFF
clone_size: -
d_call: TRBD2
v_call: TRBV29-1
cdr3_length: 18
j_call: TRBJ2-1

cdr3_nt: TGTGCCAGCAGTACGACTGAGGATGAGCAGTTCTTC
cdr3_aa: CASSTTEDEQFF
clone_size: -
d_call: -
v_call: TRBV27
cdr3_length: 12
j_call: TRBJ2-1

cdr3_nt: TGTGCCAGCAGCGTAGCCGACCGTCAGGCGCAGTATTTT
cdr3_aa: CASSVADRQAQYF
clone_size: -
d_call: -
v_call: TRBV9
cdr3_length: 13
j_call: TRBJ2-3

cdr3_nt: TGTGCCATCAGTGAGTCAGGGAGGGCCTACAATCAGCCCCAGCATTTT
cdr3_aa: CAISESGRAYNQPQHF
clone_size: -
d_call: -
v_call: TRBV10-3
cdr3_length: 16
j_call: TRBJ1-5

cdr3_nt: TGCACCAGCACCCAGAGAACAAAGGATTTAGCGGGAGGGGTTTTGGTGCAGTTCTTC
cdr3_aa: CTSTQRTKDLAGGVLVQFF
clone_size: once
d_call: -
v_call: TRBV1
cdr3_length: 19
j_call: TRBJ2-1

cdr3_nt: TGTGCCAGCAGCTTAGGGACAGGGGGTATGGATGAGCAGTTCTTC
cdr3_aa: CASSLGTGGMDEQFF
clone_size: -
d_call: TRBD1
v_call: TRBV7-9
cdr3_length: 15
j_call: TRBJ2-1

cdr3_nt: TGCGCCAGCAGTCACGAGGGGGCAACTGAAGCTTTCTTT
cdr3_aa: CASSHEGATEAFF
clone_size: -
d_call: TRBD1
v_call: TRBV10-1
cdr3_length: 13
j_call: TRBJ1-1

cdr3_nt: TGTGCCAGCAGCTTACAGGGGGCGTTCCACGAGCAGTACTTC
cdr3_aa: CASSLQGAFHEQYF
clone_size: -
d_call: TRBD1
v_call: TRBV7-2
cdr3_length: 14
j_call: TRBJ2-7

cdr3_nt: TGTGCCAGCAGCCCACGATCCGGCCTAGCGGAGTACAATGAGCAGTTCTTC
cdr3_aa: CASSPRSGLAEYNEQFF
clone_size: -
d_call: TRBD2
v_call: TRBV7-3
cdr3_length: 17
j_call: TRBJ2-1